The sequence of this T cell receptor beta chain was determined in a study of blood T cell repertoires in COVID-19. Study summary: Samples came from the United States, Italy and Spain, spanning acute and convalescent COVID-19.

Only in-frame clones appear in the TCRdb table, and some are missing; sequencing was by immunoSEQ multiplex PCR. The data show 180,000 or so clones, around 80% seen once. Trimming pared 8 bases from V and 4 bases from J, leaving 10 bases between. The length of the CDR3 is 11 residues. The germline V gene has CDR1 DFQATT and CDR2 SNEGSKA (reference sequence). The sample was peripheral blood. The genes are TRBV20-1 and TRBJ2-3; D is unclear. The receptor was derived from a woman aged 80 or over with active or convalescent COVID-19. The CDR3: CSFSVPDTQYF. Here the CDR3 DNA reads TGCAGTTTCTCCGTTCCAGATACGCAGTATTTT.